Listed below are T cell receptor beta chains from one sample, sequenced in a study of blood T cell repertoires in COVID-19. The protocol was immunoSEQ multiplex PCR, while the TCRdb copy is restricted to in-frame clones and leaves out a portion. The profile covers 75,000 to 95,000 clones, with 70% to 90% appearing a single time and 2.9% taken by the ten largest. The sample taken for sequencing was peripheral blood. These receptors all come from an elderly woman with acute or convalescent COVID-19. The CDR3 runs from the conserved cysteine through the conserved F or W. The D gene is left open where the match is weak. Only part of the rows carry a size: once, few, many, or a class if the clone is expanded.

cdr3_aa	cdr3_nt	clone_size	j_call	d_call	v_call
CASSLGGQGGYEQYF	TGTGCCAGCAGCCTAGGAGGACAGGGAGGCTACGAGCAGTACTTC	-	TRBJ2-7	TRBD1	TRBV7-8
CASRTGGTVGYTF	TGTGCCAGTAGAACAGGAGGGACAGTTGGCTACACCTTC	-	TRBJ1-2	TRBD1	TRBV19
CASSASGGEKTQYF	TGTGCCAGCAGTGCTAGCGGGGGAGAGAAGACCCAGTACTTC	-	TRBJ2-5	TRBD2	TRBV2
CASSILQGPYEQYF	TGTGCCAGCAGCATACTACAGGGGCCCTACGAGCAGTACTTC	-	TRBJ2-7	TRBD1	TRBV6-5
CASSGQGFGYTF	TGCGCCAGCAGCGGACAGGGGTTCGGCTACACCTTC	-	TRBJ1-2	TRBD1	TRBV5-1
CASSYGGANIQYF	TGTGCCAGCAGCTACGGGGGAGCAAACATTCAGTACTTC	-	TRBJ2-4	-	TRBV12-3/TRBV12-4
CASSSQGSYNSPLHF	TGTGCCAGTAGTTCACAGGGGTCCTATAATTCACCCCTCCACTTT	-	TRBJ1-6	TRBD1	TRBV19
CASSQERGAETQYF	TGTGCCAGCAGCCAGGAGCGAGGAGCGGAGACCCAGTACTTC	-	TRBJ2-5	-	TRBV4-2
CASGSRSSAEAFF	TGTGCCAGTGGATCGAGAAGCAGCGCTGAAGCTTTCTTT	few	TRBJ1-1	-	TRBV19
CASSPPGGVGYTF	TGTGCCAGCAGCCCCCCTGGGGGGGTTGGCTACACCTTC	-	TRBJ1-2	-	TRBV9
CASSLGTGPINTQYF	TGTGCCAGCAGTCTCGGGACAGGCCCGATCAATACGCAGTATTTT	once	TRBJ2-3	TRBD1	TRBV6-5
CASSLQGTDPLHF	TGTGCCAGCAGTTTGCAGGGGACCGACCCCCTCCACTTT	-	TRBJ1-6	-	TRBV12-3/TRBV12-4
CASSLGGPGEQFF	TGTGCCAGCAGCTTAGGAGGGCCCGGTGAGCAGTTCTTC	-	TRBJ2-1	-	TRBV7-6
CASRPHPGQKKYGYTF	TGTGCCAGCAGACCTCACCCGGGACAGAAGAAATATGGCTACACCTTC	-	TRBJ1-2	TRBD1	TRBV7-9
CASSFSGGNTEAFF	TGTGCCAGCAGTTTTTCGGGGGGGAACACTGAAGCTTTCTTT	-	TRBJ1-1	-	TRBV28
CATSAAADRVEETQYF	TGTGCCACCAGTGCCGCGGCGGACAGGGTGGAGGAGACCCAGTACTTC	-	TRBJ2-5	TRBD1	TRBV24-1
CASSRGVEEKLFF	TGTGCCAGCAGCCGGGGGGTCGAGGAAAAACTGTTTTTT	-	TRBJ1-4	-	TRBV7-9
CASSLAGEYNEQFF	TGTGCCAGCAGCCTAGCGGGGGAGTACAATGAGCAGTTCTTC	-	TRBJ2-1	TRBD2	TRBV3-1/TRBV3-2
CASSIPQGFRKTEAFF	TGTGCCAGTAGTATACCGCAGGGCTTCAGGAAGACTGAAGCTTTCTTT	-	TRBJ1-1	-	TRBV19
CASSSRSHSYEQYF	TGTGCCAGCAGCTCCAGGTCCCATTCCTACGAGCAGTACTTC	-	TRBJ2-7	-	TRBV6-2/TRBV6-3
CASSSRDRVSGNTIYF	TGTGCCAGCTCATCCCGGGACAGGGTCTCTGGAAACACCATATATTTT	-	TRBJ1-3	TRBD1	TRBV18
CAWSAAGRSNQPQHF	TGTGCCTGGAGTGCAGCAGGTAGGAGCAATCAGCCCCAGCATTTT	-	TRBJ1-5	-	TRBV30
CASSQPERPYSPLHF	TGCGCCAGCAGCCAACCCGAGAGGCCGTACTCACCCCTCCACTTT	few	TRBJ1-6	-	TRBV4-3
CASSSVRFYGYTF	TGTGCCAGCAGCTCAGTCAGATTCTATGGCTACACCTTC	once	TRBJ1-2	-	TRBV11-2
CATSRFGTVYEQYF	TGTGCCACCAGCAGGTTTGGGACAGTCTACGAGCAGTACTTC	-	TRBJ2-7	TRBD1	TRBV15
CASSNQGSTEAFF	TGTGCCAGCAGCAATCAGGGGAGCACTGAAGCTTTCTTT	once	TRBJ1-1	-	TRBV7-9
CASSIPTVRGQPQHF	TGTGCCAGTAGTATTCCCACAGTCCGGGGGCAGCCCCAGCATTTT	-	TRBJ1-5	-	TRBV19
CASSIGLASNNEQFF	TGTGCCAGCAGCATCGGACTAGCGAGTAATAATGAGCAGTTCTTC	-	TRBJ2-1	TRBD2	TRBV11-1
CASSLAWGEAYNEQFF	TGTGCCAGCAGCTTGGCCTGGGGGGAGGCCTACAATGAGCAGTTCTTC	-	TRBJ2-1	-	TRBV5-5
CASSLAGAYGYTF	TGTGCCAGCAGTTTAGCAGGGGCCTATGGCTACACCTTC	few	TRBJ1-2	-	TRBV28
CASSLATRSYGYTF	TGTGCCAGCAGCTTAGCGACAAGAAGCTATGGCTACACCTTC	-	TRBJ1-2	-	TRBV7-2
CASSLRGTSTTDTQYF	TGTGCCAGCAGCTTAAGAGGGACTAGCACAACAGATACGCAGTATTTT	-	TRBJ2-3	TRBD2	TRBV7-3
CASSLGQGQETQYF	TGTGCCAGCAGCTTAGGACAGGGGCAAGAGACCCAGTACTTC	few	TRBJ2-5	TRBD1	TRBV9
CSPLDRGNSYEQYF	TGCAGCCCCCTCGACAGGGGAAATTCCTACGAGCAGTACTTC	-	TRBJ2-7	TRBD1	TRBV29-1
CSASGGGGDTEAFF	TGCAGCGCCTCGGGCGGGGGGGGAGACACTGAAGCTTTCTTT	-	TRBJ1-1	-	TRBV29-1
CASSLRGGDTQYF	TGTGCCAGCAGCTTAAGGGGAGGAGATACGCAGTATTTT	-	TRBJ2-3	-	TRBV13
CASSWALYGYTF	TGTGCCAGCAGCTGGGCCCTCTATGGCTACACCTTC	-	TRBJ1-2	-	TRBV6-2/TRBV6-3
CASSYSPNTGELFF	TGTGCCAGCAGTTACAGCCCGAACACCGGGGAGCTGTTTTTT	-	TRBJ2-2	-	TRBV6-5
CASSTLRLAVSYNEQFF	TGTGCCAGCAGTACCCTGCGACTAGCGGTTTCCTACAATGAGCAGTTCTTC	-	TRBJ2-1	TRBD2	TRBV28
CASSLQGGYTF	TGTGCCAGCAGCTTGCAGGGTGGCTACACCTTC	-	TRBJ1-2	-	TRBV5-5
CASSLATQGLSGNTIYF	TGTGCCAGCAGCTTAGCTACTCAGGGCCTCTCTGGAAACACCATATATTTT	-	TRBJ1-3	-	TRBV7-9
CASSLPRGATEAFF	TGTGCCAGCAGCTTACCCAGGGGTGCCACTGAAGCTTTCTTT	-	TRBJ1-1	-	TRBV7-2
CASSSGQNQPQHF	TGTGCCAGCAGCTCGGGACAGAATCAGCCCCAGCATTTT	-	TRBJ1-5	TRBD1	TRBV5-4
CASSQEGRNIHEQYF	TGCGCCAGCAGCCAAGAGGGCAGGAACATCCACGAGCAGTACTTC	-	TRBJ2-7	-	TRBV4-1
CASSLWAGNEQYF	TGTGCCAGCAGCTTATGGGCAGGGAACGAGCAGTACTTC	-	TRBJ2-7	-	TRBV11-3
CASSQDPGVGNTIYF	TGTGCCAGCAGCCAAGATCCAGGGGTGGGAAACACCATATATTTT	-	TRBJ1-3	-	TRBV3-1/TRBV3-2
CASSVGGSGYNEQFF	TGTGCCAGCAGCGTAGGAGGGAGCGGCTACAATGAGCAGTTCTTC	-	TRBJ2-1	-	TRBV9
CASSRGMGARSSRIPYEQYF	TGTGCCAGCAGCCGCGGCATGGGGGCGCGCTCTAGCAGAATCCCCTACGAGCAGTACTTC	once	TRBJ2-7	-	TRBV6-6
CASSPRTGNNYGYTF	TGTGCCAGTAGTCCCCGGACAGGGAATAACTATGGCTACACCTTC	-	TRBJ1-2	TRBD1	TRBV19
CASISLLGFEAFF	TGTGCCAGCATTTCCTTGCTCGGGTTCGAAGCTTTCTTT	-	TRBJ1-1	-	TRBV6-5
CASSPDRSPKEKLFF	TGTGCCAGCAGCCCAGATCGGAGTCCCAAGGAAAAACTGTTTTTT	-	TRBJ1-4	-	TRBV7-9
CASSAANYGYTF	TGTGCCAGCAGTGCTGCGAACTATGGCTACACCTTC	few	TRBJ1-2	-	TRBV12-3/TRBV12-4
CASSVEIKTEAFF	TGTGCCAGCAGTGTGGAGATTAAAACTGAAGCTTTCTTT	-	TRBJ1-1	-	TRBV6-4
CASGASGTDTQYF	TGTGCCAGTGGGGCTAGCGGGACAGATACGCAGTATTTT	-	TRBJ2-3	TRBD2	TRBV18